This T cell receptor beta chain stems from a study of blood T cell repertoires in COVID-19. In the study overall: Collection of acute and convalescent COVID-19 samples took place in the United States, Italy and Spain. From T cells, B-cell-depleted T cells, or PBMCs came the material, which was cDNA or gDNA.

Germline V gives CDR1 SGDLS, CDR2 YYNGEE. The V gene end was trimmed by 2 bases and the J gene end by 4 bases; junction bases not matched to a gene: 6. CDR3 length: 17 residues. In the authors' methods: Amplifying reference gene primers gave estimates of nucleated cell counts. Some clones are missing from TCRdb's copy, which holds only in-frame ones; the method was immunoSEQ multiplex PCR. V and J calls plus clone size are reproduced from that table; the DNA served to infer D and trimming. The sample yields about 120,000 clones, almost 90% seen once. The sequencing input was peripheral blood. The chain joins TRBV9 to TRBJ2-3; 14 positions match TRBD2. The receptor comes from a woman aged 45 to 65 with active or convalescent COVID-19. CDR3 loop: CASSVIGTSGSADTQYF. The CDR3 DNA reads TGTGCCAGCAGCGTGATAGGGACTAGCGGGAGCGCAGATACGCAGTATTTT.